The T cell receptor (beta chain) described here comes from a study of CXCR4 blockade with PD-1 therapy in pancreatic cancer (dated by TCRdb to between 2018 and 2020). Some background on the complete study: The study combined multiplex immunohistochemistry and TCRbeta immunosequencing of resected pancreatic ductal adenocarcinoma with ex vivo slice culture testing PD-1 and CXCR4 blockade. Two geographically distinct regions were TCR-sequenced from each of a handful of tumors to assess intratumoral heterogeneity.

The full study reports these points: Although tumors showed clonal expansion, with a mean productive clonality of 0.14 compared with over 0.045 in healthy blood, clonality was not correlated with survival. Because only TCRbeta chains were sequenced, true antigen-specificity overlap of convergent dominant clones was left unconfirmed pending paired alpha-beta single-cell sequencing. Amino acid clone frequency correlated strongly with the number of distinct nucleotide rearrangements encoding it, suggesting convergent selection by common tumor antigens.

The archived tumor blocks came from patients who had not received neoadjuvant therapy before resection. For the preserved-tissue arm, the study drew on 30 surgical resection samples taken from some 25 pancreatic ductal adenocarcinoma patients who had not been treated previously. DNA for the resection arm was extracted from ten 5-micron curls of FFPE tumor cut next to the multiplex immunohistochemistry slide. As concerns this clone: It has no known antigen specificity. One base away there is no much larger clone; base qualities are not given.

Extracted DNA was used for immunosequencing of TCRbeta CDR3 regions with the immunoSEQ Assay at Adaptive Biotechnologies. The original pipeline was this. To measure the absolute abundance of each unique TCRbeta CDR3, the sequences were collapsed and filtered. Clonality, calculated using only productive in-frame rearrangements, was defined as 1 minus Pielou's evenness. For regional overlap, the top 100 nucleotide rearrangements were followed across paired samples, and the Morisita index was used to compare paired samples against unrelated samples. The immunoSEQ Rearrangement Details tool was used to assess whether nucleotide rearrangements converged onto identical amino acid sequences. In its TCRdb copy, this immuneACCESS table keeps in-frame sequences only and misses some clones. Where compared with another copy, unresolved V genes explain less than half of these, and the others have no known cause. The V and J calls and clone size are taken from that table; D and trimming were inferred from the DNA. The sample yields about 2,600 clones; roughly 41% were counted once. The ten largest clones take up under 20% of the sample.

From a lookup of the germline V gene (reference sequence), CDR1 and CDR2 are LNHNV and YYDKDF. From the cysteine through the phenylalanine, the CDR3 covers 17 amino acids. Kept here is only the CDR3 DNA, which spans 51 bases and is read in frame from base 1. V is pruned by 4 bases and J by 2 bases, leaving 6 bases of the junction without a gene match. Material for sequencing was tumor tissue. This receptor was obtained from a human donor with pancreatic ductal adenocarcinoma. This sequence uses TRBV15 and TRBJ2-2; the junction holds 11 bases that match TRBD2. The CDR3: CATSTTSGGPNTGELFF. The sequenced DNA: TGTGCCACCAGCACAACTAGCGGGGGCCCCAACACCGGGGAGCTGTTTTTT.